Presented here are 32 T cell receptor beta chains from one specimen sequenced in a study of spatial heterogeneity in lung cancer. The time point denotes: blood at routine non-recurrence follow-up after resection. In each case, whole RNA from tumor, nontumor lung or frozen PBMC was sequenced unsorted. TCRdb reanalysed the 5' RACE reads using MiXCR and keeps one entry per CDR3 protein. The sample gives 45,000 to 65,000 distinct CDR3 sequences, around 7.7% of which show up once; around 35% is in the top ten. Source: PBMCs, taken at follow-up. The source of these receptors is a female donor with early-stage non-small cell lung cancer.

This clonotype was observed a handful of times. The chain's CDR3 is CASSFGLHEEKLFF. The CDR3 DNA reads TGCGCCAGCAGCTTCGGGCTGCACGAGGAAAAACTGTTTTTT. The V call is TRBV5-1, the J call TRBJ1-4, with D unclear. The CDR3 loop spans 14 amino acids. Germline values: CDR1 SGHRS, CDR2 YFSETQ. V lost 2 bases and J lost 8, with 13 bases in between.

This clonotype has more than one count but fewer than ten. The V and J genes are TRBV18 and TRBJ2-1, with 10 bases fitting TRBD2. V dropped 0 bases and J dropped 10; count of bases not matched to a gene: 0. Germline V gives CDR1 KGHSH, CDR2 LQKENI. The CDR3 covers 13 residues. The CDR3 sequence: CASSPPGLAEQFF. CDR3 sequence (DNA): TGTGCCAGCTCACCACCGGGACTAGCGGAGCAGTTCTTC.

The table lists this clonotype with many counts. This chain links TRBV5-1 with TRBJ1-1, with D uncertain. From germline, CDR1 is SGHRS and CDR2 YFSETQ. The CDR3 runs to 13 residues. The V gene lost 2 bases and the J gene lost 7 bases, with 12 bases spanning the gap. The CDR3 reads CASSLGRKGEAFF. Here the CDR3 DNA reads TGCGCCAGCAGCTTAGGGAGAAAGGGTGAAGCTTTCTTT.

As DNA, the CDR3 is TGTGCCAGCAGCACTCCCGGGTATGGCTACACCTTC. Its translation: CASSTPGYGYTF. J is TRBJ1-2 and V is TRBV28; D remains unclear. The V gene lost 6 bases and the J gene lost 5 bases, with 10 bases spanning the gap. This CDR3 has 12 residues. Germline V gives CDR1 MDHEN, CDR2 SYDVKM.

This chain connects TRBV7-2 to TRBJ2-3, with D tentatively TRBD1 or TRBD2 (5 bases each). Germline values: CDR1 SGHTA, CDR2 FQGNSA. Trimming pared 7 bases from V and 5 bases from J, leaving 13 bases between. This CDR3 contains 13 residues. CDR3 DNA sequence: TGTGCCAGCACCCGAGGGGCGCAAGATACGCAGTATTTT. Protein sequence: CASTRGAQDTQYF.

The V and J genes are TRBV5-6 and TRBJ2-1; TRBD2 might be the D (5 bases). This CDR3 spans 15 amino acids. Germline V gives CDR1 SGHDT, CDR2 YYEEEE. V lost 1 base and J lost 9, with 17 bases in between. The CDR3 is CASSLMRVKLAEQFF. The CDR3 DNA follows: TGTGCCAGCAGCTTGATGAGGGTGAAGTTGGCTGAGCAGTTCTTC.

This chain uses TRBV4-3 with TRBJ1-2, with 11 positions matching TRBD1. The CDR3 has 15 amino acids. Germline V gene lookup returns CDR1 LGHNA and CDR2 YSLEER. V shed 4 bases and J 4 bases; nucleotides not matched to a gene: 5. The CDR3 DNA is TGCGCCAGCAGCCCTAGGACAGGGGGCGGCTATGGCTACACCTTC. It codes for CASSPRTGGGYGYTF.

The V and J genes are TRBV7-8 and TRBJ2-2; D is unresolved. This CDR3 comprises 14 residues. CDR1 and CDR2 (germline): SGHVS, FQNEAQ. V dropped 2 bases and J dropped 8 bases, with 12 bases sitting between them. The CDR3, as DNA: TGTGCCAGCAGCTTACAGGCTATGGGTGGGGAGCTGTTTTTT. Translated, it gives CASSLQAMGGELFF. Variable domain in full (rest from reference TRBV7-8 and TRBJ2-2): GAGVSQSPRYKVAKRGQDVALRCDPISGHVSLFWYQQALGQGPEFLTYFQNEAQLDKSGLPSDRFFAERPEGSVSTLKIQRTQQEDSAVYLCASSLQAMGGELFFGEGSRLTVL.

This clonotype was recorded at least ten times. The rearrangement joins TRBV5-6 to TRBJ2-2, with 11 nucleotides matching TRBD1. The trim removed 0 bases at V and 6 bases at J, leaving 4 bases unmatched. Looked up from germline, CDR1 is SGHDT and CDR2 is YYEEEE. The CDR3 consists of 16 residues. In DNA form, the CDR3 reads TGTGCCAGCAGCTTGGGGCCGGACAGGGGGCCCGGGGAGCTGTTTTTT. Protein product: CASSLGPDRGPGELFF.

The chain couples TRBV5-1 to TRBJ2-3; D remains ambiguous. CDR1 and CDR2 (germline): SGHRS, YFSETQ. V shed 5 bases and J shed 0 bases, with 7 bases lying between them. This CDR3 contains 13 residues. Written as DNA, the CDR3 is TGCGCCAGCAGGGCGACTAGCACAGATACGCAGTATTTT. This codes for CASRATSTDTQYF.

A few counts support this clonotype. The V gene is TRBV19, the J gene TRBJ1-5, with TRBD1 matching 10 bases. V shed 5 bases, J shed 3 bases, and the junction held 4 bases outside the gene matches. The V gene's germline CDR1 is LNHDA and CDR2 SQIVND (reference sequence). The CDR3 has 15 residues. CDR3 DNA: TGTGCCAGTAGTTCGGGACAGGGGAACAATCAGCCCCAGCATTTT. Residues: CASSSGQGNNQPQHF.

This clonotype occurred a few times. DNA of the CDR3: TGTGCCAGCAGCTTAAAGGACAGGACCTATGGCTACACCTTC. Protein product: CASSLKDRTYGYTF. This chain uses TRBV5-5 with TRBJ1-2; 7 nucleotides line up with TRBD1. Trimming removed 2 bases from V and 4 bases from J; junction bases left unmatched: 5. CDR1 and CDR2 from the germline V gene are SGHKS and YYEKEE (reference sequence). This CDR3 is built from 14 residues.

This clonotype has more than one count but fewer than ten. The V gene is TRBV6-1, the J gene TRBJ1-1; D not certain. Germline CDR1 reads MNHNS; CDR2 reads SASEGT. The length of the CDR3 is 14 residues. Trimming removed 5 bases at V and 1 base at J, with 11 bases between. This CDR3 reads CASSKSRQNTEAFF. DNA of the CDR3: TGTGCCAGCAGTAAAAGCAGACAGAACACTGAAGCTTTCTTT.

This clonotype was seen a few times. CDR3 residues: CASSSSGFDYTF. CDR3 in DNA: TGTGCCAGCAGCTCCTCTGGATTTGACTACACCTTC. The rearrangement uses TRBV7-9 and TRBJ1-2; D is undetermined. Germline V gene sequence: CDR1 SEHNR, CDR2 FQNEAQ (reference sequence). Trimming shortened V by 4 bases and J by 10 bases, and 13 bases separated the two germline ends. The CDR3 spans 12 residues.

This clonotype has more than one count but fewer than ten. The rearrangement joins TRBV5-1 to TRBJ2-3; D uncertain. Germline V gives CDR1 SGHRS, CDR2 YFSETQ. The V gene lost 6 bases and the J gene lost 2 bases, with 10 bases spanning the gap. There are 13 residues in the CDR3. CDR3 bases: TGCGCCAGCATAGGGCAGGACACAGATACGCAGTATTTT. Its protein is CASIGQDTDTQYF.

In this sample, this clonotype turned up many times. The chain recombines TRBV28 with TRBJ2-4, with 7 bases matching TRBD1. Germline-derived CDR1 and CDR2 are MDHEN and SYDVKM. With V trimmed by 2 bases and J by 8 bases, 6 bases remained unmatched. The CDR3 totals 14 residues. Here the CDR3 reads CASSLGQVGDIQYF. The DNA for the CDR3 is TGTGCCAGCAGTTTAGGACAGGTTGGGGACATTCAGTACTTC.

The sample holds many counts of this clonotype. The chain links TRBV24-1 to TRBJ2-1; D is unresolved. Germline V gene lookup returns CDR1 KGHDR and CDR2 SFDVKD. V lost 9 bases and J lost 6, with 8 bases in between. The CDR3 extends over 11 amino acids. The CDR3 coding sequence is TGTGCCACCTCAGGCAGCAATGAGCAGTTCTTC. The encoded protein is CATSGSNEQFF.

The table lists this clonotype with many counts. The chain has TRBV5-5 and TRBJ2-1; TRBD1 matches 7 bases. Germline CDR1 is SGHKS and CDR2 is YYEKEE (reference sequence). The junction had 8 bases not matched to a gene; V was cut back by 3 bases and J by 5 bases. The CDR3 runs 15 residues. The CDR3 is CASSWQSGGDNEQFF. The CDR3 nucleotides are TGTGCCAGCAGCTGGCAGTCAGGGGGAGACAATGAGCAGTTCTTC.

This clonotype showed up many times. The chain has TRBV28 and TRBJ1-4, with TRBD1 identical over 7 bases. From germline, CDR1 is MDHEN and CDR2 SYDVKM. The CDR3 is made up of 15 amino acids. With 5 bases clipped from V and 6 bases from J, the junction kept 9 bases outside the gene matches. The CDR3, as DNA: TGTGCCAGCAGTCCCCTCGACAGGGTCGATGAAAAACTGTTTTTT. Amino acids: CASSPLDRVDEKLFF.

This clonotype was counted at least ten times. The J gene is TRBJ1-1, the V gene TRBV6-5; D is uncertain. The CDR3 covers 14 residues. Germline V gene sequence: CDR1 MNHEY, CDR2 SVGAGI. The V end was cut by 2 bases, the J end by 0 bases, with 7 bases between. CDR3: CASSYARLNTEAFF. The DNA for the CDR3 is TGTGCCAGCAGTTACGCTCGCCTGAACACTGAAGCTTTCTTT.

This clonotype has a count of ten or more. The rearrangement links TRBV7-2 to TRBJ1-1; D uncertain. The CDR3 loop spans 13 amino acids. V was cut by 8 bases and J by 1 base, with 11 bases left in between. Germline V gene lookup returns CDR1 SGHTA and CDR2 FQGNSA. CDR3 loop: CASSTHWNTEAFF. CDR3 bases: TGTGCCAGCTCCACTCATTGGAACACTGAAGCTTTCTTT.

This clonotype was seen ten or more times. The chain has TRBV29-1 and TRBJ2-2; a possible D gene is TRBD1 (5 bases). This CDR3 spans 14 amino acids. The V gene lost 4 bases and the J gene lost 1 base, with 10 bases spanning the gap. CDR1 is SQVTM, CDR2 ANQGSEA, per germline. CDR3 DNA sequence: TGCAGCGTTGTCCCAGGGATGAACACCGGGGAGCTGTTTTTT. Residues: CSVVPGMNTGELFF.

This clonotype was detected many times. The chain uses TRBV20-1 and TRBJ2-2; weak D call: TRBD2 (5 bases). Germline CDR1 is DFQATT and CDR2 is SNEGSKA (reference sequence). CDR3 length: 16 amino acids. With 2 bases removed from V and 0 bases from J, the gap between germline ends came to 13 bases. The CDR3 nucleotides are TGCAGTGCTAGACTCGGTAGCGCCGCGAACACCGGGGAGCTGTTTTTT. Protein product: CSARLGSAANTGELFF.

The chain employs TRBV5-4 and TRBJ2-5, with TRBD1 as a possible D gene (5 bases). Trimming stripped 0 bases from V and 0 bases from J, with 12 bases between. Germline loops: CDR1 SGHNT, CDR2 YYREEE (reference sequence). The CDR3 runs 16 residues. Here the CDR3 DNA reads TGTGCCAGCAGCTTGGCCCCAGGGCCGTACCAAGAGACCCAGTACTTC. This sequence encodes CASSLAPGPYQETQYF. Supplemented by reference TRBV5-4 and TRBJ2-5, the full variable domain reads ETGVTQSPTHLIKTRGQQVTLRCSSQSGHNTVSWYQQALGQGPQFIFQYYREEENGRGNFPPRFSGLQFPNYSSELNVNALELDDSALYLCASSLAPGPYQETQYFGPGTRLLVL.

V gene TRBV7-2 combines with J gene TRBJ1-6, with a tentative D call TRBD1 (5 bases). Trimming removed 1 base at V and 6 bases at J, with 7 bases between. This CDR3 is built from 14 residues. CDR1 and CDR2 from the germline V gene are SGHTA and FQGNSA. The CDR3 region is CASSLGGGNSPLHF. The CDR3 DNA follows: TGTGCCAGCAGCTTAGGCGGGGGTAATTCACCCCTCCACTTT. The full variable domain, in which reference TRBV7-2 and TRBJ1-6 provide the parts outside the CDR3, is GAGVSQSPSNKVTEKGKDVELRCDPISGHTALYWYRQSLGQGLEFLIYFQGNSAPDKSGLPSDRFSAERTGGSVSTLTIQRTQQEDSAVYLCASSLGGGNSPLHFGNGTRLTVT.

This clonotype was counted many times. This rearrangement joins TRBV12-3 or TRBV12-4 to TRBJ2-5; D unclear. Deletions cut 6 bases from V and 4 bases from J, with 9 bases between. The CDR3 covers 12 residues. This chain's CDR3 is CASSYATETQYF. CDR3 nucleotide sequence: TGTGCCAGCAGCTACGCCACAGAGACCCAGTACTTC.

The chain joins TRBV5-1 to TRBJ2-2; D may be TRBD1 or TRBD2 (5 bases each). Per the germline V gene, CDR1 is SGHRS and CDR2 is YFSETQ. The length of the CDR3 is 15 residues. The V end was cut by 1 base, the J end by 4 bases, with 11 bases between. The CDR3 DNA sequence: TGCGCCAGCAGCTTGCCGAGGGGCGGCACCGGGGAGCTGTTTTTT. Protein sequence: CASSLPRGGTGELFF. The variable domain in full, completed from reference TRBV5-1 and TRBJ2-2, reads KAGVTQTPRYLIKTRGQQVTLSCSPISGHRSVSWYQQTPGQGLQFLFEYFSETQRNKGNFPGRFSGRQFSNSRSEMNVSTLELGDSALYLCASSLPRGGTGELFFGEGSRLTVL.

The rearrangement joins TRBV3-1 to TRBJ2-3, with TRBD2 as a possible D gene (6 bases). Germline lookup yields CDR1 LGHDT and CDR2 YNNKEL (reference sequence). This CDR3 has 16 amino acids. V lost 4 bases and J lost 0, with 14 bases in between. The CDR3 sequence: CASSLGTVRSTDTQYF. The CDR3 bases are TGTGCCAGCAGCCTAGGGACTGTAAGAAGCACAGATACGCAGTATTTT.

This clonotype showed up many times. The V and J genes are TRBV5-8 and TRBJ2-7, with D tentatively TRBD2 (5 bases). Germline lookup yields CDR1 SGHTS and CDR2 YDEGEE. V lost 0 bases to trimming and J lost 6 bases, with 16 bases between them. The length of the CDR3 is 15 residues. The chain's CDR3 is CASSLEGGRVFEQYF. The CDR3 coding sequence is TGTGCCAGCAGCTTGGAAGGAGGACGGGTTTTCGAGCAGTACTTC.

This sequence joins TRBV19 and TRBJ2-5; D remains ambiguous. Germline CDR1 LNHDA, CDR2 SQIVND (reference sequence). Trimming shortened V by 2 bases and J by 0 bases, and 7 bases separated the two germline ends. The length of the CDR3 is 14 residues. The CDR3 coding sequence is TGTGCCAGTAGTATACCCCGGGACCAAGAGACCCAGTACTTC. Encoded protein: CASSIPRDQETQYF. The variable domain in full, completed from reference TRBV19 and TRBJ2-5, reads DGGITQSPKYLFRKEGQNVTLSCEQNLNHDAMYWYRQDPGQGLRLIYYSQIVNDFQKGDIAEGYSVSREKKESFPLTVTSAQKNPTAFYLCASSIPRDQETQYFGPGTRLLVL.

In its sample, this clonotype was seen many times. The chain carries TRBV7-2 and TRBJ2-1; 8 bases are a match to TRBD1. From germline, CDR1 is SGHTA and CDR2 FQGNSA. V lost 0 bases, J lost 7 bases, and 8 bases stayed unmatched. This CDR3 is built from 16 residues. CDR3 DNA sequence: TGTGCCAGCAGCTTAGCCTTGGGACAGGCAACAAATGAGCAGTTCTTC. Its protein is CASSLALGQATNEQFF.

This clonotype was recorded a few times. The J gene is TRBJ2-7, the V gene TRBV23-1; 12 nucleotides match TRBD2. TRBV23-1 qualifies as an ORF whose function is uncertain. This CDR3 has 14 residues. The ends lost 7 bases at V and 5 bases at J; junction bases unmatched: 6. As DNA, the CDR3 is TGCGCCAGCAACCGGACTAGCGGGGCGCACGAGCAGTACTTC. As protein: CASNRTSGAHEQYF.